This entry describes one T cell receptor (beta chain). The entry originates in a study of blood T cell repertoires in COVID-19. Study information: Some COVID-19 samples were acute and others convalescent; all came from the United States, Italy and Spain.

The data were produced by immunoSEQ multiplex PCR, yet TCRdb's version contains in-frame clones alone and is incomplete. This table holds roughly 200,000 clones, around 83% found once. The TCR sequence derives from a man aged 40-50 years with active or convalescent COVID-19. The sample consisted of peripheral blood.

CDR3 nucleotide sequence: TGTGCCAGCAGTTACGGACAGACTGAAGCTTTCTTT. Protein sequence: CASSYGQTEAFF. The gene calls are TRBV6-5 and TRBJ1-1; D might be TRBD1 (6 bases). V was pared by 2 bases and J by 5 bases, with 6 bases between. CDR1 is MNHEY, CDR2 SVGAGI, per germline. The CDR3 extends over 12 amino acids.